These 29 T cell receptor beta chains came from one sample sequenced in a study of cytomegalovirus exposure and HLA in healthy donors. Primers for the PCR totalled 60 Vbeta and 13 Jbeta. Sequencing was performed with immunoSEQ multiplex PCR; in TCRdb, only in-frame clones are kept and a portion is missing. The sample holds 170,000 or so clones, 80% seen once. The sequencing sample was made of PBMCs. The receptors stem from a male donor in good health and CMV-seropositive.

The genes are TRBV5-4 and TRBJ2-3; D not certain. CDR1 is SGHNT and CDR2 is YYREEE in the germline V gene (reference sequence). The V gene lost 2 bases and the J gene lost 2 bases, with 9 bases spanning the gap. There are 14 residues in the CDR3. The CDR3 reads CASSFGLFTDTQYF. CDR3 DNA sequence: TGTGCCAGCAGCTTTGGGCTATTCACAGATACGCAGTATTTT. The full variable domain, rest sourced from reference TRBV5-4 and TRBJ2-3, is ETGVTQSPTHLIKTRGQQVTLRCSSQSGHNTVSWYQQALGQGPQFIFQYYREEENGRGNFPPRFSGLQFPNYSSELNVNALELDDSALYLCASSFGLFTDTQYFGPGTRLTVL.

The J gene is TRBJ1-2, the V gene TRBV11-2; perhaps TRBD1 as D (6 bases). V lost 5 bases, J lost 8 bases, and 15 bases lay in between. CDR3 length: 13 residues. Germline CDR1 reads SGHAT; CDR2 reads FQNNGV. The CDR3 region is CASSGGGRGGYTF. The CDR3 nucleotides are TGTGCCAGCAGCGGGGGGGGCCGAGGGGGCTACACCTTC.

This rearrangement joins TRBV7-2 to TRBJ2-3; 9 nucleotides agree with TRBD2. The CDR3 extends over 17 amino acids. Unmatched junction bases numbered 10, after V lost 3 bases and J lost 3 bases. The V gene's germline CDR1 is SGHTA and CDR2 FQGNSA. The CDR3 DNA follows: TGTGCCAGCAGCTTTCTAGCGGGGAGGGCAGGGACAGATACGCAGTATTTT. Its protein is CASSFLAGRAGTDTQYF.

The chain is built from TRBV6-1 and TRBJ2-3; weak D call: TRBD2 (5 bases). V lost 6 bases to trimming and J lost 5 bases, with 9 bases between them. Germline assignment: CDR1 MNHNS and CDR2 SASEGT. This CDR3 is 12 amino acids long. The CDR3 DNA is TGTGCCAGCAGACTAGGCAGAGATACGCAGTATTTT. Protein: CASRLGRDTQYF.

V gene TRBV7-2 combines with J gene TRBJ2-3; TRBD2 matches 7 bases. Germline V gives CDR1 SGHTA, CDR2 FQGNSA. This CDR3 has 15 amino acids. Trimming removed 3 bases from V and 4 bases from J; junction bases left unmatched: 7. The CDR3 here is CASSFRPAGADTQYF. CDR3 DNA sequence: TGTGCCAGCAGCTTTAGGCCGGCGGGAGCAGATACGCAGTATTTT. Using reference TRBV7-2 and TRBJ2-3 for the parts outside the CDR3, the full variable domain is GAGVSQSPSNKVTEKGKDVELRCDPISGHTALYWYRQSLGQGLEFLIYFQGNSAPDKSGLPSDRFSAERTGGSVSTLTIQRTQQEDSAVYLCASSFRPAGADTQYFGPGTRLTVL.

The chain links TRBV25-1 to TRBJ2-5; D call uncertain. The J call may be incorrect, as the DNA end agrees better with TRBJ2-7. CDR1 MGHDK and CDR2 SYGVNS come from the germline V gene. CDR3 length equals 13 residues. The CDR3 loop is CASSGRSRYEQYF. CDR3 in DNA: TGTGCCAGCAGTGGGCGGAGCCGGTACGAGCAGTACTTC.

This sequence joins TRBV2 and TRBJ1-1, with D perhaps matching TRBD1 (5 bases). Germline lookup yields CDR1 SNHLY and CDR2 FYNNEI. V dropped 3 bases and J dropped 6 bases, with 14 bases sitting between them. There are 14 residues in the CDR3. The CDR3 spells CASSEGRGWAEAFF. The CDR3 DNA reads as TGTGCCAGCAGTGAGGGGAGGGGATGGGCTGAAGCTTTCTTT.

This clone was detected only a few times. The V gene is TRBV6-5, the J gene TRBJ1-2; a possible D gene is TRBD1 (6 bases). V was cut by 0 bases and J by 0 bases, with 8 bases left in between. This CDR3 is 15 amino acids long. Germline CDR1 is MNHEY and CDR2 is SVGAGI. Here the CDR3 DNA reads TGTGCCAGCAGTTACTCCCGACAGGCTAACTATGGCTACACCTTC. Translation: CASSYSRQANYGYTF.

CDR3 sequence (DNA): TGCAGCGGACAGGGAAGTGAGACCCAGTACTTC. The encoded protein is CSGQGSETQYF. J is TRBJ2-5 and V is TRBV29-1; 7 nucleotides match TRBD1. CDR1 is SQVTM and CDR2 is ANQGSEA in the germline V gene. The CDR3 has 11 residues. After removal of 7 bases from V and 5 bases from J, the junction contained 4 bases not matched to a gene.

This sequence joins TRBV5-4 and TRBJ2-1, with a weak D call TRBD1 (5 bases). CDR1 and CDR2 from the germline V gene are SGHNT and YYREEE (reference sequence). V was pared by 2 bases and J by 5 bases, with 11 bases between. CDR3 size: 14 residues. CDR3: CASSLRGRDNEQFF. As DNA, the CDR3 is TGTGCCAGCAGCTTACGAGGCAGGGACAATGAGCAGTTCTTC.

The J gene is TRBJ2-5, the V gene TRBV5-1; no reliable D call. Trimming took off 0 bases at V and 2 bases at J, with 8 bases between the two ends. The V gene's germline CDR1 is SGHRS and CDR2 YFSETQ. The CDR3 covers 14 residues. CDR3 residues: CASSLEAGQETQYF. The CDR3, as DNA: TGCGCCAGCAGCTTGGAGGCAGGACAAGAGACCCAGTACTTC.

The chain joins TRBV29-1 to TRBJ2-2; 8 nucleotides align to TRBD1. V shed 6 bases, J shed 6 bases, and the junction held 9 bases outside the gene matches. The length of the CDR3 is 14 residues. Germline CDR1 and CDR2: SQVTM and ANQGSEA. This CDR3 reads CSVSATGVPGELFF. CDR3 DNA: TGCAGCGTCTCTGCGACAGGGGTCCCCGGGGAGCTGTTTTTT.

V usage is TRBV2 and J usage is TRBJ2-2; 8 bases match TRBD2. From germline, CDR1 is SNHLY and CDR2 FYNNEI. With 7 bases clipped from V and 5 bases from J, the junction kept 12 bases outside the gene matches. The CDR3 has 16 residues. CDR3 sequence (DNA): TGTGCCAGCACCCCCGCGGGCACTAGCGGTACCGGGGAGCTGTTTTTT. It translates to CASTPAGTSGTGELFF.

J is TRBJ2-7 and V is TRBV28; 7 nucleotides agree with TRBD1. J was trimmed by 8 bases and V by 3 bases; bases with no gene match: 10. This CDR3 is 14 amino acids long. The germline V gene has CDR1 MDHEN and CDR2 SYDVKM. The CDR3, as DNA: TGTGCCAGCAGTTTGGACAGGCGGCCTGTCCAGCAGTACTTC. It is translated as CASSLDRRPVQQYF. The whole variable domain, remainder taken from reference TRBV28 and TRBJ2-7, is DVKVTQSSRYLVKRTGEKVFLECVQDMDHENMFWYRQDPGLGLRLIYFSYDVKMKEKGDIPEGYSVSREKKERFSLILESASTNQTSMYLCASSLDRRPVQQYFGPGTRLTVT.

This chain connects TRBV28 to TRBJ1-4; D is possibly TRBD1 (5 bases). Germline lookup yields CDR1 MDHEN and CDR2 SYDVKM. The CDR3 runs to 16 residues. V lost 7 bases to trimming and J lost 3 bases, with 18 bases between them. CDR3 protein: CASTPFGGGSNEKLFF. The CDR3 DNA reads TGTGCCAGCACCCCATTCGGGGGAGGGTCTAATGAAAAACTGTTTTTT.

V usage is TRBV11-2 and J usage is TRBJ2-4, with D uncertain. V lost 5 bases and J lost 5, with 13 bases in between. Germline V gene lookup returns CDR1 SGHAT and CDR2 FQNNGV. The CDR3 runs to 14 residues. The CDR3 is CASSRLLRQNIQYF. The CDR3 bases are TGTGCCAGCAGCCGGCTACTCAGGCAAAACATTCAGTACTTC.

This rearrangement joins TRBV27 to TRBJ1-2, with 7 bases aligning to TRBD1. CDR1 MNHEY and CDR2 SMNVEV come from the germline V gene (reference sequence). The ends lost 5 bases at V and 3 bases at J; junction bases unmatched: 6. This CDR3 is built from 14 residues. The chain's CDR3 is CASSRGGADYGYTF. In nucleotides, the CDR3 is TGTGCCAGCAGTCGAGGGGGCGCGGACTATGGCTACACCTTC.

This clone was counted a single time. The genes are TRBV27 and TRBJ2-6; 8 nucleotides match TRBD1. The germline V gene encodes CDR1 MNHEY and CDR2 SMNVEV (reference sequence). The CDR3 extends over 17 amino acids. V trimming: 4 bases; J trimming: 2 bases; junction bases outside the gene matches: 7. The CDR3 spells CASSSWTGQAGANVLTF. The CDR3 DNA is TGTGCCAGCAGTTCGTGGACAGGGCAGGCTGGGGCCAACGTCCTGACTTTC.

This chain links TRBV9 with TRBJ2-4, with D tentatively TRBD2 (6 bases). Germline CDR1 is SGDLS and CDR2 is YYNGEE. The CDR3 runs 14 residues. Trimming stripped 3 bases from V and 8 bases from J, with 15 bases between. CDR3 region: CASSASASGDIQYF. DNA of the CDR3: TGTGCCAGCAGCGCTAGCGCCTCGGGGGACATTCAGTACTTC.

The V gene is TRBV11-3, the J gene TRBJ2-5; D gene uncertain. Germline V lookup: CDR1 SGHNT, CDR2 YENEEA. V lost 5 bases and J lost 1, with 5 bases in between. The CDR3 is made up of 12 amino acids. The DNA for the CDR3 is TGTGCCAGCAGCGGCATCCAAGAGACCCAGTACTTC. Translating it yields CASSGIQETQYF.

In its sample, this clone was seen once. V and J are TRBV4-2 and TRBJ2-3, with 10 bases lining up with TRBD2. The V segment lost 4 bases and the J segment 6 bases; nucleotides outside the gene matches: 13. The germline gives CDR1 LGHNA, CDR2 YNFKEQ. This CDR3 region has 17 residues. The CDR3 loop is CASSLYSGRGVGDTQYF. As DNA, the CDR3 is TGTGCCAGCAGCCTATACAGCGGGAGGGGGGTAGGGGATACGCAGTATTTT.

As for this clone: In the same sample, other DNA sequences code for this CDR3. V and J are TRBV27 and TRBJ1-1; D might be TRBD1 (5 bases). The CDR3 totals 12 residues. V shed 1 base and J shed 7 bases, with 7 bases lying between them. Germline V gene sequence: CDR1 MNHEY, CDR2 SMNVEV (reference sequence). The chain's CDR3 is CASSLWGSEAFF. The CDR3 DNA follows: TGTGCCAGCAGTTTATGGGGCAGTGAAGCTTTCTTT.

The rearrangement joins TRBV4-2 to TRBJ1-2; 7 bases align to TRBD1. CDR1 is LGHNA and CDR2 is YNFKEQ in the germline V gene. The CDR3 is made up of 13 amino acids. After removal of 4 bases from V and 5 bases from J, the junction contained 4 bases not matched to a gene. This CDR3 reads CASSPGTEYGYTF. The CDR3 nucleotides are TGTGCCAGCAGCCCGGGGACAGAGTATGGCTACACCTTC.

This clone ranks as large. V is TRBV7-6 and J is TRBJ2-5; D unclear. The germline V and J ends were trimmed by 5 bases and 4 bases, with 5 bases remaining between them. Germline V lookup: CDR1 SGHVS, CDR2 FNYEAQ. The CDR3 totals 11 residues. The CDR3 protein is CASSPGETQYF. As DNA, the CDR3 is TGTGCCAGCAGCCCCGGAGAGACCCAGTACTTC.

The rearrangement joins TRBV5-8 to TRBJ1-2; D unresolved. The CDR3 consists of 13 residues. CDR1 is SGHTS and CDR2 is YDEGEE in the germline V gene. V lost 1 base and J lost 5, with 9 bases in between. The CDR3 region is CASSLKHAYGYTF. The DNA for the CDR3 is TGTGCCAGCAGCTTGAAACACGCTTATGGCTACACCTTC.

This sequence joins TRBV7-9 and TRBJ2-1; 9 bases match TRBD1. CDR3 length equals 16 residues. Germline CDR1 reads SEHNR; CDR2 reads FQNEAQ (reference sequence). V lost 6 bases, J lost 6 bases, and 12 bases stayed unmatched. The CDR3 loop is CASRYKQGAAGNEQFF. CDR3 coding DNA: TGTGCCAGCAGGTATAAACAGGGGGCAGCTGGCAATGAGCAGTTCTTC. Combining the CDR3 with reference TRBV7-9 and TRBJ2-1 gives the whole variable domain DTGVSQNPRHKITKRGQNVTFRCDPISEHNRLYWYRQTLGQGPEFLTYFQNEAQLEKSRLLSDRFSAERPKGSFSTLEIQRTEQGDSAMYLCASRYKQGAAGNEQFFGPGTRLTVL.

This clone was picked up a small number of times. The gene calls are TRBV5-1 and TRBJ2-2, with 13 nucleotides matching TRBD2. Germline CDR1 reads SGHRS; CDR2 reads YFSETQ. The V and J ends lost 0 bases and 1 base, in that order; junction bases with no gene match: 9. The CDR3 runs 20 residues. The DNA of the CDR3 is TGCGCCAGCAGCTTGGGGCCGCGACTAGCGGGAGGCAAGAACACCGGGGAGCTGTTTTTT. Translating gives CASSLGPRLAGGKNTGELFF.

This clone was seen once. This chain joins TRBV27 and TRBJ1-2; no reliable D call. Germline-derived CDR1 and CDR2 are MNHEY and SMNVEV (reference sequence). The V end lost 1 base, the J end lost 5 bases, and 11 bases lay between the germline ends. The CDR3 sequence is 14 residues long. The CDR3 spells CASSLLSTGYGYTF. Written as DNA, the CDR3 is TGTGCCAGCAGTTTATTAAGTACGGGATATGGCTACACCTTC.

The rearrangement joins TRBV6-1 to TRBJ2-7; TRBD2 is a possible D gene (5 bases). The V and J ends lost 3 bases and 10 bases respectively, with 16 bases between them. In germline, CDR1 is MNHNS, CDR2 SASEGT. The CDR3 extends over 13 amino acids. DNA for the CDR3: TGTGCCAGCAGTGAGCGGGTTAGCTACGGCCAGTACTTC. It encodes CASSERVSYGQYF.